This TCR beta chain was obtained from a study of cytomegalovirus exposure and HLA in healthy donors. Whole-study results and caveats: Researchers left out some V segments, among them TRBV6-2 and TRBV6-3, as indistinguishable. DRB1 showed the most TCR associations and HLA-C the fewest in a later analysis, as rates varied by HLA locus. The study designated some 180 TCR beta chains cytomegalovirus-associated. Per a prior analysis, the majority of TCR beta V segments were productive roughly 87% or roughly 30% of the time.

Germline loops: CDR1 SEHNR, CDR2 FQNEAQ (reference sequence). The CDR3 is 14 residues long. Trimming removed 1 base at V and 9 bases at J, with 15 bases between. The PCR employed 60 Vbeta primers together with 13 Jbeta primers. The repertoire was sequenced with immunoSEQ multiplex PCR; TCRdb's copy has only in-frame clones and lacks some. This sample yields about 160,000 clones, of which roughly 80% are seen a single time; about 1.4% belongs to the top ten. This clone has a single count. Antigen unknown. The sequenced material came from PBMCs. This clonotype was sampled from a woman in her 30s in good health and CMV-seronegative. The chain has TRBV7-9 and TRBJ1-2; D is possibly TRBD1 (5 bases). The CDR3 DNA sequence: TGTGCCAGCAGCTTAGACTCGACAGTCGGGCGCTACACCTTC. It is translated as CASSLDSTVGRYTF.